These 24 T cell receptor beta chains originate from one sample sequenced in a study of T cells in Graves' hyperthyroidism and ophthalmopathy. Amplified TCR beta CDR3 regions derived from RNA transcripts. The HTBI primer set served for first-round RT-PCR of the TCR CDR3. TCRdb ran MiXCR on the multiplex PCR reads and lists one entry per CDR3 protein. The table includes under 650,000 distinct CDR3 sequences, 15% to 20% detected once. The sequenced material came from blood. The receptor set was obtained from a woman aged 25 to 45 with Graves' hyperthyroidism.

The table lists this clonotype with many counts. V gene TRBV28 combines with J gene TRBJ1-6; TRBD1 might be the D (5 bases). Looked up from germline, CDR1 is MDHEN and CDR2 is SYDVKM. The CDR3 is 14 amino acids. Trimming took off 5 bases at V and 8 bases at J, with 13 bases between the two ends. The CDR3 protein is CASSPGQIYSPLHF. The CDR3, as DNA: TGTGCCAGCAGTCCAGGACAAATTTATTCACCCCTCCACTTT. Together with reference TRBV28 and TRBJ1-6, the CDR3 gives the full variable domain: DVKVTQSSRYLVKRTGEKVFLECVQDMDHENMFWYRQDPGLGLRLIYFSYDVKMKEKGDIPEGYSVSREKKERFSLILESASTNQTSMYLCASSPGQIYSPLHFGNGTRLTVT.

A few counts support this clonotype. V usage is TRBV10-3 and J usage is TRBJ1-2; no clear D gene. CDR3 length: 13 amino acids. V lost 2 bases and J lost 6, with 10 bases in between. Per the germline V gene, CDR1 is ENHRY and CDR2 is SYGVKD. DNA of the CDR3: TGTGCCATCAGTGAGCGCGGGCAAGATGGCTACACCTTC. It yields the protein CAISERGQDGYTF.

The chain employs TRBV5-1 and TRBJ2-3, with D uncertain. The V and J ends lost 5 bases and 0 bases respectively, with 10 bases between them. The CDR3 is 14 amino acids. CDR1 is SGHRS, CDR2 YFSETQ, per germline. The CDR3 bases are TGCGCCAGCAGTCCCGCGCTTAGCACAGATACGCAGTATTTT. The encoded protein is CASSPALSTDTQYF. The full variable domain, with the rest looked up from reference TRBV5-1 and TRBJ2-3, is KAGVTQTPRYLIKTRGQQVTLSCSPISGHRSVSWYQQTPGQGLQFLFEYFSETQRNKGNFPGRFSGRQFSNSRSEMNVSTLELGDSALYLCASSPALSTDTQYFGPGTRLTVL.

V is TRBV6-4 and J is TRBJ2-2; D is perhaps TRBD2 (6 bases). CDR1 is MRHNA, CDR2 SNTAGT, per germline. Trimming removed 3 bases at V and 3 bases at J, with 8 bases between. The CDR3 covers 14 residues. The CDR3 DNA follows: TGTGCCAGCAGTGATGGGGAGGACACCGGGGAGCTGTTTTTT. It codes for CASSDGEDTGELFF.

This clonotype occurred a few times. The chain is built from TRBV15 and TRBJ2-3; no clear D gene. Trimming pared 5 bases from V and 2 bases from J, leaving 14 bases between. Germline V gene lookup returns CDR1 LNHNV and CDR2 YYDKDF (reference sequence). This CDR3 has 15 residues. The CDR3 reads CATSGFRTSTDTQYF. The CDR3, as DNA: TGTGCCACCAGCGGGTTCCGCACCTCCACAGATACGCAGTATTTT.

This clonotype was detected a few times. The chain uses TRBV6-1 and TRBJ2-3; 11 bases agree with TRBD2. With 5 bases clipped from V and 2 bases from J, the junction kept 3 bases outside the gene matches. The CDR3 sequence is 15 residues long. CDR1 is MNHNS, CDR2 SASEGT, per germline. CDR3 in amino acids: CASSPTSGATDTQYF. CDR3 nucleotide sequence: TGTGCCAGCAGTCCGACTAGCGGGGCCACAGATACGCAGTATTTT.

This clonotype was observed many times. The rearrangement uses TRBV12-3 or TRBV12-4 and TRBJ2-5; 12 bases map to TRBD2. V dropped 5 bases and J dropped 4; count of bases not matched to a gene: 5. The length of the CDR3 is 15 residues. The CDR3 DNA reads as TGTGCCAGCAGTGTGACTAGCGGGAGAGGAGAGACCCAGTACTTC. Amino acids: CASSVTSGRGETQYF.

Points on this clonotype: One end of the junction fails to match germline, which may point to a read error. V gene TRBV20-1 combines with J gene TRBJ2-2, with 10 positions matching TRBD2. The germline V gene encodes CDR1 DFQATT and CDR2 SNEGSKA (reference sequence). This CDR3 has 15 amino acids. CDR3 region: CSARAGGPGTGELFF. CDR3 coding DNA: TGCAGTGCCAGAGCGGGAGGGCCCGGCACCGGGGAGCTGTTTTTT.

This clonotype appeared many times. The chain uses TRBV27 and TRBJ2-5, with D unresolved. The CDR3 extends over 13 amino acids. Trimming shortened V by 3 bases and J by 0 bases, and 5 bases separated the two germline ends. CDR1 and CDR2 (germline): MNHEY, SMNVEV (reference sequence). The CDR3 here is CASSLKYQETQYF. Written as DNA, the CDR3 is TGTGCCAGCAGTTTGAAGTACCAAGAGACCCAGTACTTC.

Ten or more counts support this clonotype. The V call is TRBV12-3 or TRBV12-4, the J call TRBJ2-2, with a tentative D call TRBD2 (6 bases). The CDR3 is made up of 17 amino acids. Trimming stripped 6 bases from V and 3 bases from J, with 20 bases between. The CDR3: CASSPPGTPLDTGELFF. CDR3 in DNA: TGTGCCAGCAGCCCCCCCGGGACTCCCCTTGACACCGGGGAGCTGTTTTTT.

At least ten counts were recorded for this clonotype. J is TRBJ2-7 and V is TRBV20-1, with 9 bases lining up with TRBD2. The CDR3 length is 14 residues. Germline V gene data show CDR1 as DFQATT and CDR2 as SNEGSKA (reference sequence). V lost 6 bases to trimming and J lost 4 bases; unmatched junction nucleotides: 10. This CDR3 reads CSASGTSILYEQYF. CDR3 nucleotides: TGCAGTGCCTCCGGGACTAGCATCCTTTACGAGCAGTACTTC.

CDR3 region: CASSPDRVTSSTSLEQYF. The CDR3 bases are TGTGCCAGCAGCCCTGACAGGGTGACTAGCAGTACCTCTCTCGAGCAGTACTTC. The rearrangement links TRBV5-5 to TRBJ2-7; D might be TRBD1 or TRBD2, each matching 7 bases. The ends were cut back, 4 bases at V and 6 bases at J, with 29 bases in the middle. This CDR3 comprises 18 residues. CDR1 SGHKS and CDR2 YYEKEE come from the germline V gene (reference sequence).

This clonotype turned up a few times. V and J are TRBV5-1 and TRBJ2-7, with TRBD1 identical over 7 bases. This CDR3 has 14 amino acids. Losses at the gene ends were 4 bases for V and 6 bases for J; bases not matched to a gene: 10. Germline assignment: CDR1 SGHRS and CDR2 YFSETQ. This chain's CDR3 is CASSPSQGSGEQYF. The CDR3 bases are TGCGCCAGCAGCCCGTCACAGGGGTCGGGCGAGCAGTACTTC. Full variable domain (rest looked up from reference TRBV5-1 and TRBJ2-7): KAGVTQTPRYLIKTRGQQVTLSCSPISGHRSVSWYQQTPGQGLQFLFEYFSETQRNKGNFPGRFSGRQFSNSRSEMNVSTLELGDSALYLCASSPSQGSGEQYFGPGTRLTVT.

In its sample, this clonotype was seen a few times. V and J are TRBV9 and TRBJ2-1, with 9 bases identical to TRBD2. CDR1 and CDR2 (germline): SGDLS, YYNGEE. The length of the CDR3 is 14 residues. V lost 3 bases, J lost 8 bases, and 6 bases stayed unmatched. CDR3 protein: CASSGRTSEDEQFF. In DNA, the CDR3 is TGTGCCAGCAGCGGTAGGACTAGCGAAGATGAGCAGTTCTTC.

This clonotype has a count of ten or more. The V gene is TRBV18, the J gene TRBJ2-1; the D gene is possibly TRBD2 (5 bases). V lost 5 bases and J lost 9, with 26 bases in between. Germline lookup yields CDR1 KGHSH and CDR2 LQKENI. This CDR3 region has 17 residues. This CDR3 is CASSALQISSSPGEQFF. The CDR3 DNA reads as TGTGCCAGCTCAGCCCTCCAGATCTCTAGCAGCCCGGGTGAGCAGTTCTTC.

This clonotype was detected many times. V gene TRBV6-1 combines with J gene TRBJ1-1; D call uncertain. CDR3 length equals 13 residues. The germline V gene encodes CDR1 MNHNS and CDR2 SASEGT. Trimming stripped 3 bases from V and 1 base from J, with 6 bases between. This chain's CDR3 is CASSDMGNTEAFF. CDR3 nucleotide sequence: TGTGCCAGCAGTGATATGGGGAACACTGAAGCTTTCTTT.

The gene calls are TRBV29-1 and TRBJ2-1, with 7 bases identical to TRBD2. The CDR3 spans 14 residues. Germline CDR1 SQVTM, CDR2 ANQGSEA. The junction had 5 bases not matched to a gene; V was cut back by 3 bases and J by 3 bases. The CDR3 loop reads CSVEGGDVYNEQFF. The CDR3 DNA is TGCAGCGTTGAGGGGGGGGACGTCTACAATGAGCAGTTCTTC.

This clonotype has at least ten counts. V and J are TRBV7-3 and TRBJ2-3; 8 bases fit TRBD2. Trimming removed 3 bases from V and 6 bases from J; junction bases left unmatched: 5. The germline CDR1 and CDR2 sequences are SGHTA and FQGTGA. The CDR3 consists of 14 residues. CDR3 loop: CASSFSGTADTQYF. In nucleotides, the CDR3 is TGTGCCAGCAGCTTTAGCGGGACGGCGGATACGCAGTATTTT.

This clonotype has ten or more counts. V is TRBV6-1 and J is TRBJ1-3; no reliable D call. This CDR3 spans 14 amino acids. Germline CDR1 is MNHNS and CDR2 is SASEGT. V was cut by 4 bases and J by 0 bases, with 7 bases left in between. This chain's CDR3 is CASSVDYSGNTIYF. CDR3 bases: TGTGCCAGCAGTGTTGACTACTCTGGAAACACCATATATTTT.

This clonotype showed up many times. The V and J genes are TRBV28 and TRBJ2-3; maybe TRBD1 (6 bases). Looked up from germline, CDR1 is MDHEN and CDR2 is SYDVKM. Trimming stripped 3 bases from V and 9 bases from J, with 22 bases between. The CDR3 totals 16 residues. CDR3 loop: CASSLGGRGLKWTQYF. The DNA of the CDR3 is TGTGCCAGCAGTTTGGGTGGCAGGGGCCTGAAATGGACGCAGTATTTT.

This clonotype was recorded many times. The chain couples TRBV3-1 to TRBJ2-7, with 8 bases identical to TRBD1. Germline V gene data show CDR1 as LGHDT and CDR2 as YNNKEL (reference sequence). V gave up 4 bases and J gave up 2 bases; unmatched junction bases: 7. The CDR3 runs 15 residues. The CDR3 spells CASSPLDRGPYEQYF. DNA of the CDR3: TGTGCCAGCAGCCCACTAGACAGGGGCCCCTACGAGCAGTACTTC.

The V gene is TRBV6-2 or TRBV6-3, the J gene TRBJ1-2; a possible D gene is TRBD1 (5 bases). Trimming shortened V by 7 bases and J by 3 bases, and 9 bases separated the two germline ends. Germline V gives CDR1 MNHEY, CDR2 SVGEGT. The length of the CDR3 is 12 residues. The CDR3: CASTTGDYGYTF. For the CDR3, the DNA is TGTGCCAGCACCACGGGGGACTATGGCTACACCTTC.

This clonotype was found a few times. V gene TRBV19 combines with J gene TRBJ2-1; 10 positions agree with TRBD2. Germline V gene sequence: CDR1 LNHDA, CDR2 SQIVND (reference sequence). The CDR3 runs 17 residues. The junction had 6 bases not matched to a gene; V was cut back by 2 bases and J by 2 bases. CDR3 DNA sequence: TGTGCCAGTAGTATAAGAACTAGCGGGAAGACCTACAATGAGCAGTTCTTC. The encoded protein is CASSIRTSGKTYNEQFF.

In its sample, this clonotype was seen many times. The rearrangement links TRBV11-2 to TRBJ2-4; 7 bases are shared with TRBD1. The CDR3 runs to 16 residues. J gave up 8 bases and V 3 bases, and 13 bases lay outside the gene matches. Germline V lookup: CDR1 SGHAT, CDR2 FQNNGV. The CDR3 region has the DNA TGTGCCAGCAGCTTCGGGATACCACCTACAGGGGACATTCAGTACTTC. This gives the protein CASSFGIPPTGDIQYF.